The 16 T cell receptor beta chains listed next were all sequenced from one sample in a study of T cells after yellow fever vaccination (dated by TCRdb to between 2017 and 2020). The sample's treatment or condition, from its label and the paper: live attenuated yellow fever vaccine strain. The method behind the library was 5' RACE. The listed sequencing device is Illumina HiSeq 2500. TCRdb applied fastp at Q25 and MiXCR to the public reads, then kept only in-frame beta chains. Rows are unified per CDR3 protein, each entry keeping the most common DNA and genes. This sample is represented by 500,000 to 650,000 distinct CDR3 sequences; roughly a sixth of them were singletons. Together, the top ten hold roughly 17% of the sample. Specimen: PBMCs, collected around 5 days after the first yellow fever vaccination. The receptors originated from a man aged 18 to 35 who received the YFV17D yellow fever vaccine.

Concerning this clonotype itself: Because it lacks the conserved phenylalanine or tryptophan at the end, this CDR3 is likely a read error. The limits of the CDR3 on the DNA are not certain, so only TCRdb's listed CDR3 is given. The rearrangement links TRBV21-1 to TRBJ2-7; TRBD1, the table's D call, lacks a check against the DNA. TRBV21-1 corresponds to a pseudogene. The CDR3 contains 10 residues when both ends are counted. CDR3 in amino acids: CASIPGRGDL.

This clonotype appeared a few times. The chain links TRBV13 to TRBJ2-3, with TRBD2 identical over 9 bases. Trimming cost V 6 bases and J 6 bases; bases outside gene matches: 10. Germline V gene lookup returns CDR1 PRHDT and CDR2 FYEKMQ (reference sequence). The CDR3 runs 15 residues. The DNA for the CDR3 is TGTGCCAGCAGGCTAGCGGGGACATTGGGGGATACGCAGTATTTT. Encoded protein: CASRLAGTLGDTQYF.

This clonotype occurred a few times. The rearrangement joins TRBV18 to TRBJ2-7, with D possibly being TRBD1 or TRBD2 (5 bases each). Trimming removed 3 bases from V and 2 bases from J, with 14 bases in between. Per germline, CDR1 KGHSH and CDR2 LQKENI. This CDR3 spans 15 amino acids. CDR3 region: CASSPRDQRTYEQYF. In DNA, the CDR3 is TGTGCCAGCTCACCTAGGGACCAGCGTACCTACGAGCAGTACTTC.

In this sample, this clonotype turned up many times. The chain recombines TRBV2 with TRBJ1-3; the D is unclear. Germline V gene data show CDR1 as SNHLY and CDR2 as FYNNEI. CDR3 length: 13 residues. With 7 bases removed from V and 0 bases from J, the gap between germline ends came to 7 bases. The CDR3 sequence is CASTSYSGNTIYF. As DNA, the CDR3 is TGTGCCAGCACCAGTTACTCTGGAAACACCATATATTTT. Variable domain in full (rest from reference TRBV2 and TRBJ1-3): EPEVTQTPSHQVTQMGQEVILRCVPISNHLYFYWYRQILGQKVEFLVSFYNNEISEKSEIFDDQFSVERPDGSNFTLKIRSTKLEDSAMYFCASTSYSGNTIYFGEGSWLTVV.

This clonotype was seen only a few times. V gene TRBV6-2 or TRBV6-3 combines with J gene TRBJ2-2; TRBD2 aligns across 16 bases. V dropped 6 bases and J dropped 1; count of bases not matched to a gene: 11. Germline V CDR1 and CDR2: MNHEY, SVGEGT. The CDR3 is 20 amino acids. CDR3 nucleotide sequence: TGTGCCAGCAGACTATTGGAGGGACTAGCGGGGGGGCGGAACACCGGGGAGCTGTTTTTT. It specifies CASRLLEGLAGGRNTGELFF.

This rearrangement joins TRBV6-2 or TRBV6-3 to TRBJ1-6; TRBD1 is a possible D gene (6 bases). The CDR3 sequence is 14 residues long. Looked up from germline, CDR1 is MNHEY and CDR2 is SVGEGT. V was pared by 6 bases and J by 10 bases, with 16 bases between. The CDR3 DNA is TGTGCCAGCAGGGAACAGGGACTGATGTCACCCCTCCACTTT. This codes for CASREQGLMSPLHF.

This clonotype was recorded a few times. The chain joins TRBV7-2 to TRBJ1-1; D is perhaps TRBD1 (6 bases). CDR1 and CDR2 (germline): SGHTA, FQGNSA. The CDR3 covers 13 residues. V lost 6 bases to trimming and J lost 4 bases, with 12 bases between them. The CDR3 region is CASSRTGTTEAFF. The CDR3 DNA is TGTGCCAGCAGTCGCACAGGGACCACTGAAGCTTTCTTT.

Many counts were recorded for this clonotype. V is TRBV6-1 and J is TRBJ1-4; 9 bases are a match to TRBD1. The V segment lost 6 bases and the J segment 6 bases; nucleotides outside the gene matches: 2. The CDR3 length is 13 residues. CDR1 is MNHNS, CDR2 SASEGT, per germline. Here the CDR3 DNA reads TGTGCCAGCAGCCGGGACAGGGATGAAAAACTGTTTTTT. Amino acid sequence: CASSRDRDEKLFF.

This clonotype was counted between two and nine times. The V call is TRBV12-3 or TRBV12-4, the J call TRBJ1-2; no reliable D call. The CDR3 is 12 amino acids. Between the trimmed V and J ends, which lost 8 bases and 8 bases, there was a span of 15 bases. The CDR3 loop reads CASRDRAVGYTF. DNA for the CDR3: TGTGCCAGCCGCGACCGGGCAGTAGGCTACACCTTC.

The V call is TRBV10-3, the J call TRBJ2-1; possible D gene TRBD2, 5 bases. CDR1 and CDR2 from the germline V gene are ENHRY and SYGVKD. The CDR3 loop spans 13 amino acids. CDR3 sequence reads: CVTTSPTSGEQFF. The CDR3 nucleotides are TGTGTCACGACCAGCCCGACGAGCGGTGAGCAGTTCTTC.

The rearrangement uses TRBV6-5 and TRBJ2-7; 7 nucleotides line up with TRBD1. The CDR3 runs to 14 residues. From germline, CDR1 is MNHEY and CDR2 SVGAGI. J gave up 4 bases and V 2 bases, and 5 bases lay outside the gene matches. Here the CDR3 reads CASSYRDRLYEQYF. CDR3 nucleotide sequence: TGTGCCAGCAGTTACAGGGACAGACTATACGAGCAGTACTTC.

This clonotype was seen more than once but under ten times. The V call is TRBV6-1, the J call TRBJ2-5, with D tentatively TRBD1 or TRBD2 (5 bases each). The CDR3 contains 15 residues. Germline CDR1 is MNHNS and CDR2 is SASEGT. Trimming left V 6 bases short and J 1 base short, with 15 bases between. The CDR3 protein is CASSLGTLFQETQYF. DNA of the CDR3: TGTGCCAGCAGCCTTGGGACGTTATTCCAAGAGACCCAGTACTTC.

The chain is built from TRBV7-9 and TRBJ2-2; D is undetermined. Between the trimmed V and J ends, which lost 4 bases and 7 bases, there was a span of 19 bases. Germline values: CDR1 SEHNR, CDR2 FQNEAQ (reference sequence). This CDR3 has 16 residues. The CDR3 region has the DNA TGTGCCAGCAGCTATGTATATTCTCCGTGGCTCGGGGAGCTGTTTTTT. It codes for CASSYVYSPWLGELFF.

This clonotype was recorded a few times. In nucleotides, the CDR3 is TGCGCCAGCAGCCAGAGTGTGGGGGAAGAGACCCAGTACTTC. Translated, it gives CASSQSVGEETQYF. This chain links TRBV4-3 with TRBJ2-5, with D perhaps being TRBD1 or TRBD2 (5 bases each). The CDR3 contains 14 residues. The V gene lost 3 bases and the J gene lost 3 bases, with 11 bases spanning the gap. Germline lookup yields CDR1 LGHNA and CDR2 YSLEER.

This clonotype was picked up many times. The chain couples TRBV5-5 to TRBJ2-3; the match to TRBD1 covers 10 bases. With 0 bases clipped from V and 4 bases from J, the junction kept 5 bases outside the gene matches. The CDR3 spans 16 residues. Germline V CDR1 and CDR2: SGHKS, YYEKEE (reference sequence). In DNA, the CDR3 is TGTGCCAGCAGCTTGGCGGGGACAGGGGAAGCAGATACGCAGTATTTT. Its protein is CASSLAGTGEADTQYF.

V usage is TRBV10-3 and J usage is TRBJ1-1, with 8 bases aligning to TRBD1. V dropped 6 bases and J dropped 3; count of bases not matched to a gene: 3. CDR3 size: 13 residues. The germline V gene has CDR1 ENHRY and CDR2 SYGVKD. The CDR3, as DNA: TGTGCCATCAGATCGGACAGGGACACTGAAGCTTTCTTT. This sequence encodes CAIRSDRDTEAFF.